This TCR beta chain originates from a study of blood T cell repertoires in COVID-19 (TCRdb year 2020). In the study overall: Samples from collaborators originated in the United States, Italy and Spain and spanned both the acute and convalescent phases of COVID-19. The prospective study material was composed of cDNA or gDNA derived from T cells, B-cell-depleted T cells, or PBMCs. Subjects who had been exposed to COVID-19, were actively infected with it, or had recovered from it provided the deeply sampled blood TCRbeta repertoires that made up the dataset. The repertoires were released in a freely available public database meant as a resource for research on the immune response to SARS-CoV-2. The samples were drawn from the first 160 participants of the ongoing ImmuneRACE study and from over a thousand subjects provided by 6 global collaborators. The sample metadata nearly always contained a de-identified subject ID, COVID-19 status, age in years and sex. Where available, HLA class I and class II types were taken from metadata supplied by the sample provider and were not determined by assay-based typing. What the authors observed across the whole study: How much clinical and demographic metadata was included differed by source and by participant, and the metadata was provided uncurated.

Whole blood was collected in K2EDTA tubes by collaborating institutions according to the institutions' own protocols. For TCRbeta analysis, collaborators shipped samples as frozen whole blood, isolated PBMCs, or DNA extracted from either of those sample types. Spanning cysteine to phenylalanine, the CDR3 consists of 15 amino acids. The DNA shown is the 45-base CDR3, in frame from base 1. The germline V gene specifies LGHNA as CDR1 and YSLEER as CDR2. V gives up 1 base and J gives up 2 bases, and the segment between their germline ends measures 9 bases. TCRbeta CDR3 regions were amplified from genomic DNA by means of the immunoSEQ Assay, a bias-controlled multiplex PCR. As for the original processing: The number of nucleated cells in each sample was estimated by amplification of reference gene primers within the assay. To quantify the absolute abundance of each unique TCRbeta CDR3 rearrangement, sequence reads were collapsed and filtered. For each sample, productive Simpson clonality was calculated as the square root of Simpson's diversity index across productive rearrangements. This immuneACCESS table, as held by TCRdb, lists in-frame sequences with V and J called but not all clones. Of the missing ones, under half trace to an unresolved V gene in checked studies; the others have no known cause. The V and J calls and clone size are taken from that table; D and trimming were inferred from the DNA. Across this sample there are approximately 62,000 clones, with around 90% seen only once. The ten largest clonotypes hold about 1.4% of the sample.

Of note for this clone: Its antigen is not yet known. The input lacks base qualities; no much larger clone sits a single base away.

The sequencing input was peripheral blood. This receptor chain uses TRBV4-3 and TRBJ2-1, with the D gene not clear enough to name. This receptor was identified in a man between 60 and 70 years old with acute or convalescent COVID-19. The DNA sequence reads TGCGCCAGCAGCCAAGGTTGGGCCACCTACAATGAGCAGTTCTTC. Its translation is CASSQGWATYNEQFF.